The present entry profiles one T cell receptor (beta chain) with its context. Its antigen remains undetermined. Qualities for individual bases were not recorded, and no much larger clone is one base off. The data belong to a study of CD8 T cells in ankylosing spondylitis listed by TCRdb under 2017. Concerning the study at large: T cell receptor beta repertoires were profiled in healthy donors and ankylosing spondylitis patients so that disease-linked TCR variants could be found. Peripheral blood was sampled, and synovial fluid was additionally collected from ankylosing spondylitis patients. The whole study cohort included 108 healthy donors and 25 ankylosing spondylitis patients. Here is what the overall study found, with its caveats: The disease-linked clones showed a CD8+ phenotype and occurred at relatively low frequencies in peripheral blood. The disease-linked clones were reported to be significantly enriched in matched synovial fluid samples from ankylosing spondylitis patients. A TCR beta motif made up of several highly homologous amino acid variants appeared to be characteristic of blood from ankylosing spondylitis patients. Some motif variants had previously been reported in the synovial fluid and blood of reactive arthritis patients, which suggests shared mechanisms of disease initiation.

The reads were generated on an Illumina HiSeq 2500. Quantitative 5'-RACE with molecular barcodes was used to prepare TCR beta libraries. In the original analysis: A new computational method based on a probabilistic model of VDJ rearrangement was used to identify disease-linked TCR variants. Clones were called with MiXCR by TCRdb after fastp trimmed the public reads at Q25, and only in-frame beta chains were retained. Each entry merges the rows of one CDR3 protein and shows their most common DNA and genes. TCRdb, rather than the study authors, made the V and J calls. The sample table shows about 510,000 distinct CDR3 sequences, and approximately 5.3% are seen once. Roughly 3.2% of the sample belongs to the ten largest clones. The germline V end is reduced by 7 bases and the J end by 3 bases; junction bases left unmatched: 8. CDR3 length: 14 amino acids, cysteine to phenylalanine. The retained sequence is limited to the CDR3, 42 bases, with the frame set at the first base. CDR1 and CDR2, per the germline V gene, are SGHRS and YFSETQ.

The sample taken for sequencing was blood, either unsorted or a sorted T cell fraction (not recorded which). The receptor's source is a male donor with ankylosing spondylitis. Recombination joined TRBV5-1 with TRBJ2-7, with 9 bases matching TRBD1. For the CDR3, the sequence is CASGAPGQGYEQYF. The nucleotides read TGCGCCAGCGGGGCCCCGGGACAGGGCTACGAGCAGTACTTC. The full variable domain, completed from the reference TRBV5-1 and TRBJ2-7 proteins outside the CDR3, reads KAGVTQTPRYLIKTRGQQVTLSCSPISGHRSVSWYQQTPGQGLQFLFEYFSETQRNKGNFPGRFSGRQFSNSRSEMNVSTLELGDSALYLCASGAPGQGYEQYFGPGTRLTVT.